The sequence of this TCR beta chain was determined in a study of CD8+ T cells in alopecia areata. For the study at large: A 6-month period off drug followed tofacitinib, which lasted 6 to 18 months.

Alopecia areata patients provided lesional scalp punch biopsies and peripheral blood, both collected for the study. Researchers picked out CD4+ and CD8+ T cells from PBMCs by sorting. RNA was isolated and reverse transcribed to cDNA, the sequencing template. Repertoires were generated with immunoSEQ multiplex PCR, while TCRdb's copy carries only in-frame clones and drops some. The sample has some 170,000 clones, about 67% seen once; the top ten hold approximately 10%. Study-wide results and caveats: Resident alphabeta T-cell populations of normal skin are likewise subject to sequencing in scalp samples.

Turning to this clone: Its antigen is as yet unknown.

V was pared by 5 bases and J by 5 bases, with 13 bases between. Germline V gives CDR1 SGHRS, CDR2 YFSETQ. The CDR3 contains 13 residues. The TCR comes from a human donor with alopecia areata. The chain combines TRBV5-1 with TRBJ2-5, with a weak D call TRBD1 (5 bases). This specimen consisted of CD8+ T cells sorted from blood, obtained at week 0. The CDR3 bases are TGCGCCAGCAGACGGACATCGAGGGAGACCCAGTACTTC. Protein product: CASRRTSRETQYF.